Presented here are 17 T cell receptor beta chains from one specimen sequenced in a study of prognosis after radiotherapy for stage I lung cancer. Amplicons of TCR beta CDR3 were generated from genomic DNA by two-round multiplex PCR. First-round PCR used primers specific to each TRBV and TRBJ gene. TCRdb re-called the multiplex PCR reads with MiXCR, one entry per CDR3 protein. This sample has 10,000 to 15,000 distinct CDR3 sequences, with 40% to 55% found just once. Specimen: PBMCs, collected before or after stereotactic body radiation therapy (not recorded which). These receptors came from a donor at least 50 years old with non-small cell lung cancer.

This clonotype was counted at least ten times. J is TRBJ1-4 and V is TRBV27, with TRBD1 matching over 10 bases. Germline CDR1 is MNHEY and CDR2 is SMNVEV (reference sequence). There are 17 residues in the CDR3. With V trimmed by 5 bases and J by 4 bases, 10 bases remained unmatched. CDR3 amino acids: CASSGTGEVWDNEKLFF. DNA of the CDR3: TGTGCCAGCAGTGGGACAGGGGAAGTATGGGATAATGAAAAACTGTTTTTT.

The CDR3 protein is CASSLTGGRSHEQYF. CDR3 nucleotide sequence: TGTGCCAGCAGCCTCACTGGCGGGAGGAGCCACGAGCAGTACTTC. The gene calls are TRBV11-2 and TRBJ2-7, with 8 bases matching TRBD2. Germline V lookup: CDR1 SGHAT, CDR2 FQNNGV. The CDR3 sequence is 15 residues long. With V trimmed by 5 bases and J by 5 bases, 11 bases remained unmatched.

At least ten counts were recorded for this clonotype. The chain couples TRBV19 to TRBJ2-6; no firm D call. Germline CDR1 and CDR2: LNHDA and SQIVND (reference sequence). Trimming pared 0 bases from V and 3 bases from J, leaving 21 bases between. The CDR3 is 20 residues long. CDR3 coding DNA: TGTGCCAGTAGTATAGATTCAAGAGTTCCCCCCTTCTTTGGGGCCAACGTCCTGACTTTC. Translation gives CASSIDSRVPPFFGANVLTF.

The chain joins TRBV20-1 to TRBJ2-1; D may be TRBD2 (6 bases). The CDR3 sequence is 17 residues long. Germline V CDR1 and CDR2: DFQATT, SNEGSKA (reference sequence). V shed 1 base and J shed 0 bases, with 16 bases lying between them. In nucleotides, the CDR3 is TGCAGTGCTAGAGGGGTGTTTTGGCGGGGCTCCTACAATGAGCAGTTCTTC. Amino acid sequence: CSARGVFWRGSYNEQFF.

This clonotype appeared once. Since a far larger clone is one base different, this is likely a read error. V and J are TRBV6-1 and TRBJ2-7; D remains unclear. This CDR3 has 14 amino acids. Looked up from germline, CDR1 is MNHNS and CDR2 is SASEGT. With 5 bases removed from V and 2 bases from J, the gap between germline ends came to 13 bases. The CDR3 is CASSYVSEPYEQYF. The CDR3 region has the DNA TGTGCCAGCAGTTACGTGTCCGAACCCTACGAGCAGTACTTC.

This clonotype was detected a few times. The V call is TRBV28, the J call TRBJ1-1; no clear D. This CDR3 has 15 residues. Trimming shortened V by 2 bases and J by 4 bases, and 14 bases separated the two germline ends. Germline values: CDR1 MDHEN, CDR2 SYDVKM. DNA of the CDR3: TGTGCCAGCAGTTTACCCGAACTTGGGTTCACTGAAGCTTTCTTT. Translation: CASSLPELGFTEAFF.

The chain employs TRBV28 and TRBJ2-7; 8 bases match TRBD1. Germline values: CDR1 MDHEN, CDR2 SYDVKM. There are 16 residues in the CDR3. V was clipped by 6 bases and J by 3 bases; unmatched bases: 13. The CDR3 loop reads CASSAPRGPGGYEQYF. CDR3 in DNA: TGTGCCAGCAGCGCTCCCAGGGGGCCCGGGGGCTACGAGCAGTACTTC. Looking up the rest from reference TRBV28 and TRBJ2-7 gives the full variable domain: DVKVTQSSRYLVKRTGEKVFLECVQDMDHENMFWYRQDPGLGLRLIYFSYDVKMKEKGDIPEGYSVSREKKERFSLILESASTNQTSMYLCASSAPRGPGGYEQYFGPGTRLTVT.

This clonotype has a single count. A read error may produce the germline difference seen at one junction end. This chain joins TRBV27 and TRBJ1-2; D might be TRBD1 (6 bases). Germline assignment: CDR1 MNHEY and CDR2 SMNVEV (reference sequence). The CDR3 runs 16 residues. DNA for the CDR3: TGTGCCAGCAGTTTATCGATTTCGGGGGGCGCGGGTGGCTACAGCTTC. Encoded protein: CASSLSISGGAGGYSF.

The sample holds many counts of this clonotype. This chain connects TRBV6-1 to TRBJ2-4; D call uncertain. CDR3 length: 12 amino acids. CDR1 and CDR2 (germline): MNHNS, SASEGT. Trimming removed 8 bases from V and 6 bases from J, with 11 bases in between. The CDR3 coding sequence is TGTGCCAGCGGCGCTTTTTTAAACATTCAGTACTTC. Its translation is CASGAFLNIQYF.

The chain couples TRBV12-3 or TRBV12-4 to TRBJ1-2; TRBD1 matches 7 bases. The CDR3 loop spans 15 amino acids. Trimming cost V 5 bases and J 9 bases; bases outside gene matches: 15. The CDR3 DNA sequence: TGTGCCAGCAGTCCCGGCGACAGGGAGAACCCGCGCTACACCTTC. This gives the protein CASSPGDRENPRYTF.

On this clonotype itself: The junction differs from germline at one of its ends, possibly a read error. The chain carries TRBV5-5 and TRBJ1-3, with 8 bases fitting TRBD1. The CDR3 totals 15 residues. Germline CDR1 is SGHKS and CDR2 is YYEKEE (reference sequence). In DNA form, the CDR3 reads TGTGCCAGCAACTTGCGTGGACAGGGCGAAAACACCATATATTTT. It codes for CASNLRGQGENTIYF.

This clonotype is termed medium-sized. The chain links TRBV12-3 or TRBV12-4 to TRBJ2-2; D unclear. The CDR3 is 14 residues long. The ends were cut back, 2 bases at V and 0 bases at J, with 4 bases in the middle. The chain's CDR3 is CASSLKPNTGELFF. For the CDR3, the DNA is TGTGCCAGCAGTTTAAAACCGAACACCGGGGAGCTGTTTTTT.

This clonotype occurred many times. V is TRBV6-5 and J is TRBJ2-7; D remains unclear. CDR1 and CDR2 from the germline V gene are MNHEY and SVGAGI. The CDR3 runs 11 residues. The V end lost 0 bases, the J end lost 7 bases, and 4 bases lay between the germline ends. The DNA for the CDR3 is TGTGCCAGCAGTTACTCAACAGAGCAGTACTTC. Translation gives CASSYSTEQYF.

This clonotype was detected only a few times. This likely stems from a read error, as it lies one base from a far larger clone. J is TRBJ2-7 and V is TRBV6-2 or TRBV6-3; D gene uncertain. The CDR3 extends over 13 amino acids. CDR1 MNHEY and CDR2 SVGEGT come from the germline V gene. Trimming left V 5 bases short and J 6 bases short, with 14 bases between. DNA for the CDR3: TGTGCCAGCAGTGAAGCGAGTCTAACCGAGCAGTACTTC. Translated: CASSEASLTEQYF.

For this clonotype: A far more abundant clone sits one base away, making this likely a read error. CDR3 in amino acids: CATISGTSGNVEQFF. Written as DNA, the CDR3 is TGTGCCACCATTTCCGGGACTAGCGGGAATGTTGAGCAGTTCTTC. The chain links TRBV24-1 to TRBJ2-5; 13 bases are shared with TRBD2. The J call may be in error: the DNA end matches TRBJ2-1 better. The CDR3 length is 15 residues. Germline loops: CDR1 KGHDR, CDR2 SFDVKD.

This clonotype came up many times. The chain joins TRBV7-9 to TRBJ1-5; D unresolved. CDR1 is SEHNR, CDR2 FQNEAQ, per germline (reference sequence). The CDR3 extends over 14 amino acids. V dropped 3 bases and J dropped 0 bases, with 6 bases sitting between them. This CDR3 is CASSFSYSNQPQHF. CDR3 nucleotides: TGTGCCAGCAGCTTTAGTTATAGCAATCAGCCCCAGCATTTT.

This clonotype has ten or more counts. The CDR3 DNA reads as TGCGCCAGCAGGAATTCTAATGAGCAGTTCTTC. This codes for CASRNSNEQFF. The chain carries TRBV5-1 and TRBJ2-1; D is uncertain. Germline V lookup: CDR1 SGHRS, CDR2 YFSETQ. The CDR3 is made up of 11 amino acids. V was trimmed by 5 bases and J by 7 bases, leaving 7 bases between them.